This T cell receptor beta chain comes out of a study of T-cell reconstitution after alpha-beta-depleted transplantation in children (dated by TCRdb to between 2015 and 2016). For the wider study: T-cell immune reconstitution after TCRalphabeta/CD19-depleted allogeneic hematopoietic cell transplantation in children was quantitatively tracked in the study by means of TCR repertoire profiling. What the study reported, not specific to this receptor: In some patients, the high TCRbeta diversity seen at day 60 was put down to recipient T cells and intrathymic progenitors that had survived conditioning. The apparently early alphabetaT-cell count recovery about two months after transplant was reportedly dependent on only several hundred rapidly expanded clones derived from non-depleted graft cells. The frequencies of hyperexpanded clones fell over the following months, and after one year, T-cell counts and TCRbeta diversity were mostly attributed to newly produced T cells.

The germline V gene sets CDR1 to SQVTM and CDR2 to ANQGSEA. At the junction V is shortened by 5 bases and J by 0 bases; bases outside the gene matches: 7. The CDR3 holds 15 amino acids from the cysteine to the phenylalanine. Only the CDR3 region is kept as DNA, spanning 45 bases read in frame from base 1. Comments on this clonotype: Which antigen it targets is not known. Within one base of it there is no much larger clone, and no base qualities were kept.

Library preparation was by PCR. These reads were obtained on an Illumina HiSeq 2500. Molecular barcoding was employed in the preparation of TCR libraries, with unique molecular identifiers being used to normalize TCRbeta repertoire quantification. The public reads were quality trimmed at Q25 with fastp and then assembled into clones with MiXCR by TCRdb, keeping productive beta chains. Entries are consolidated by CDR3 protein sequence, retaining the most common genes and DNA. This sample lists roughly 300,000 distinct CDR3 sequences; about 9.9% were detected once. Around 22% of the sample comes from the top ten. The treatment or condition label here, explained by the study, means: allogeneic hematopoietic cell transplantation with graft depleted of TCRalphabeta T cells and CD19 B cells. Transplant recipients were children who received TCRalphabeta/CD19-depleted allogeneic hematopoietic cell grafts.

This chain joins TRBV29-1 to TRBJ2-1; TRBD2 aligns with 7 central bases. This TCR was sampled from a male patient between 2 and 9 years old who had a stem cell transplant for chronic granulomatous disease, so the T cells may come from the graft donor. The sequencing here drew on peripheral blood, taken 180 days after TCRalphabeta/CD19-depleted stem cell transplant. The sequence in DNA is TGCAGCGTTCTACCCGGACTAGACTCCTACAATGAGCAGTTCTTC. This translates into CSVLPGLDSYNEQFF.